The 27 T cell receptor beta chains given below trace back to one sample, sequenced in a study of lymphopenia after photon versus proton radiotherapy. This table comes from immunoSEQ multiplex PCR, and its TCRdb copy is limited to in-frame clones, with some not included. The sample consists of about 19,000 clones, 75% to 95% of them appearing once. Sequencing was performed on peripheral blood, taken from a patient treated with photon-based radiotherapy. Source of these receptors: a man aged 60-69 years with pancreatic cancer.

V is TRBV19 and J is TRBJ1-5; unclear D gene. The germline V gene encodes CDR1 LNHDA and CDR2 SQIVND (reference sequence). The CDR3 has 13 amino acids. With 8 bases removed from V and 7 bases from J, the gap between germline ends came to 15 bases. CDR3 coding DNA: TGTGCCAGTCAACGAGCCGGGAACCAGCCCCAGCATTTT. This encodes CASQRAGNQPQHF.

V and J are TRBV7-9 and TRBJ2-5, with D perhaps matching TRBD1 (6 bases). CDR1 SEHNR and CDR2 FQNEAQ come from the germline V gene (reference sequence). The V and J ends lost 5 bases and 5 bases respectively, with 12 bases between them. The CDR3 runs 13 residues. DNA of the CDR3: TGTGCCAGCAGCGTTCAGGGGCCGGAGACCCAGTACTTC. Its protein product is CASSVQGPETQYF.

For this clone: Other nucleotide sequences in the sample specify the same CDR3. J is TRBJ1-5 and V is TRBV7-2; D call uncertain. Trimming stripped 5 bases from V and 6 bases from J, with 11 bases between. The germline V gene has CDR1 SGHTA and CDR2 FQGNSA. The CDR3 consists of 13 residues. The CDR3 region has the DNA TGTGCCAGCAGCATCGGGCGGGGTCAGCCCCAGCATTTT. Translated, it gives CASSIGRGQPQHF.

The chain joins TRBV11-3 to TRBJ1-1; unclear D gene. CDR1 is SGHNT, CDR2 YENEEA, per germline. Trimming left V 1 base short and J 5 bases short, with 8 bases between. The CDR3 is 13 residues long. CDR3 residues: CASSLVWATEAFF. CDR3 DNA sequence: TGTGCCAGCAGCTTAGTTTGGGCAACTGAAGCTTTCTTT.

This clone has more than one count but fewer than ten. This chain connects TRBV5-4 to TRBJ2-7; the D gene is possibly TRBD1 (5 bases). The CDR3 loop spans 13 amino acids. Germline loops: CDR1 SGHNT, CDR2 YYREEE (reference sequence). Trimming shortened V by 3 bases and J by 0 bases, and 7 bases separated the two germline ends. The CDR3 loop is CASSSQDSYEQYF. CDR3 DNA sequence: TGTGCCAGCAGCTCACAGGACTCCTACGAGCAGTACTTC.

The rearrangement links TRBV6-5 to TRBJ2-7; TRBD1 is a possible D gene (5 bases). V lost 4 bases, J lost 0 bases, and 7 bases lay in between. Germline lookup yields CDR1 MNHEY and CDR2 SVGAGI. The CDR3 extends over 13 amino acids. The DNA for the CDR3 is TGTGCCAGCAGTTTAGGGGCCTCCTACGAGCAGTACTTC. It encodes CASSLGASYEQYF.

The chain is built from TRBV7-3 and TRBJ2-1; D unresolved. V was pared by 5 bases and J by 0 bases, with 11 bases between. Germline V lookup: CDR1 SGHTA, CDR2 FQGTGA. The CDR3 is 15 amino acids. DNA for the CDR3: TGTGCCAGCAGCCCAGTAGCAAGCTCCTACAATGAGCAGTTCTTC. Its translation is CASSPVASSYNEQFF.

This chain links TRBV5-1 with TRBJ2-1; perhaps TRBD2 as D (6 bases). CDR1 is SGHRS, CDR2 YFSETQ, per germline. Trimming shortened V by 4 bases and J by 4 bases, and 12 bases separated the two germline ends. CDR3 length: 14 residues. The CDR3 loop is CASSPGTAYNEQFF. DNA for the CDR3: TGCGCCAGCAGCCCTGGGACTGCTTACAATGAGCAGTTCTTC.

V usage is TRBV7-2 and J usage is TRBJ2-2; D gene unclear. V gave up 4 bases and J gave up 1 base, with 10 bases separating them. CDR3 length equals 15 residues. Germline-derived CDR1 and CDR2 are SGHTA and FQGNSA. The CDR3 sequence is CASSSDRQNTGELFF. The CDR3 DNA is TGTGCCAGCAGCTCGGATCGACAGAACACCGGGGAGCTGTTTTTT.

The V call is TRBV7-2, the J call TRBJ2-3, with D perhaps given as TRBD1 or TRBD2 (5 bases each). The CDR3 is 16 amino acids. Germline V gene sequence: CDR1 SGHTA, CDR2 FQGNSA. Trimming cost V 5 bases and J 0 bases, with 15 bases left between them. CDR3 DNA sequence: TGTGCCAGCAGCACTAGAGGGGATTCTAGCACAGATACGCAGTATTTT. Amino acids: CASSTRGDSSTDTQYF.

The V gene is TRBV20-1, the J gene TRBJ2-1; D unclear. The CDR3 contains 11 residues. V lost 5 bases to trimming and J lost 7 bases, with 9 bases between them. The germline gives CDR1 DFQATT, CDR2 SNEGSKA (reference sequence). CDR3 residues: CSAQILNEQFF. In nucleotides, the CDR3 is TGCAGTGCTCAAATCCTGAATGAGCAGTTCTTC.

On this clone: The junction departs from the called germline gene at one end, perhaps through a read error. The V and J genes are TRBV7-7 and TRBJ2-2; no clear D. The length of the CDR3 is 14 residues. CDR1 and CDR2 (germline): SSHAT, FNYEAQ (reference sequence). CDR3 coding DNA: TGTGCTAGCAGCGCCGGACGGAACACCGGGGAGCTGTTTTTT. It is translated as CASSAGRNTGELFF.

The chain links TRBV6-6 to TRBJ1-4; 8 bases map to TRBD1. V dropped 6 bases and J dropped 3; count of bases not matched to a gene: 6. CDR1 and CDR2 (germline): MNHNY, SVGAGI (reference sequence). The CDR3 is 15 amino acids. CDR3: CASRARDRPNEKLFF. The CDR3 bases are TGTGCCAGCAGGGCCCGGGACAGGCCTAATGAAAAACTGTTTTTT.

V usage is TRBV7-2 and J usage is TRBJ2-7; D tentatively reads TRBD1 or TRBD2 (5 bases each). Germline assignment: CDR1 SGHTA and CDR2 FQGNSA. Trimming cost V 5 bases and J 5 bases, with 16 bases left between them. The CDR3 is 14 residues long. CDR3 region: CASSLLRGGHEQYF. DNA of the CDR3: TGTGCCAGCAGCCTCCTGAGGGGTGGACACGAGCAGTACTTC.

The genes are TRBV5-4 and TRBJ1-6, with 7 bases matching TRBD1. Germline values: CDR1 SGHNT, CDR2 YYREEE (reference sequence). V lost 4 bases to trimming and J lost 6 bases; unmatched junction nucleotides: 7. There are 15 residues in the CDR3. The CDR3 protein is CASSQGTAFNSPLHF. The CDR3 DNA reads TGTGCCAGCAGCCAAGGGACAGCCTTTAATTCACCCCTCCACTTT. Supplemented by reference TRBV5-4 and TRBJ1-6, the full variable domain reads ETGVTQSPTHLIKTRGQQVTLRCSSQSGHNTVSWYQQALGQGPQFIFQYYREEENGRGNFPPRFSGLQFPNYSSELNVNALELDDSALYLCASSQGTAFNSPLHFGNGTRLTVT.

Of note for this clone: This same CDR3 is encoded by further DNA sequences in the sample. The CDR3 protein is CASSLGDSENIQYF. In DNA, the CDR3 is TGTGCCAGCAGCTTGGGGGACAGCGAAAACATTCAGTACTTC. The rearrangement joins TRBV5-4 to TRBJ2-4; 7 positions match TRBD1. There are 14 residues in the CDR3. Germline CDR1 and CDR2: SGHNT and YYREEE (reference sequence). V shed 0 bases, J shed 5 bases, and the junction held 2 bases outside the gene matches.

This clone was found a few times. As DNA, the CDR3 is TGTGCCATCAGTGACCCCGACACCTACTACGAGCAGTACTTC. Its translation is CAISDPDTYYEQYF. The gene calls are TRBV10-3 and TRBJ2-7; no definite D call. From germline, CDR1 is ENHRY and CDR2 SYGVKD. The CDR3 has 14 amino acids. Trimming removed 3 bases from V and 3 bases from J, with 12 bases in between.

The chain joins TRBV5-1 to TRBJ2-1, with D maybe TRBD2 (5 bases). Trimming removed 4 bases at V and 0 bases at J, with 14 bases between. Germline CDR1 SGHRS, CDR2 YFSETQ. There are 16 residues in the CDR3. The CDR3 DNA sequence: TGCGCCAGCAGCCCGGGGAGCCCAAGCTCCTACAATGAGCAGTTCTTC. Its translation: CASSPGSPSSYNEQFF.

J is TRBJ2-6 and V is TRBV7-6; D might be TRBD1 (6 bases). This CDR3 is built from 16 residues. Between the trimmed V and J ends, which lost 5 bases and 1 base, there was a span of 12 bases. Germline V CDR1 and CDR2: SGHVS, FNYEAQ. CDR3: CASSPKTGSGANVLTF. CDR3 coding DNA: TGTGCCAGCAGCCCGAAAACAGGGTCTGGGGCCAACGTCCTGACTTTC.

The chain has TRBV10-2 and TRBJ2-3; TRBD2 agrees at 13 bases. V shed 8 bases and J 4 bases; nucleotides not matched to a gene: 9. Germline V gene sequence: CDR1 WSHSY, CDR2 SAAADI. There are 16 residues in the CDR3. In DNA, the CDR3 is TGCGCCAGCTCCCTAGGAGGACTAGCGGGGGCAGATACGCAGTATTTT. It codes for CASSLGGLAGADTQYF.

J is TRBJ2-2 and V is TRBV4-3; D possibly uses TRBD1 or TRBD2 (6 bases each). V was clipped by 0 bases and J by 4 bases, with 12 bases between them. CDR3 size: 16 residues. The germline V gene encodes CDR1 LGHNA and CDR2 YSLEER. In DNA, the CDR3 is TGCGCCAGCAGCCAAGATAGGGGGGATGGCACCGGGGAGCTGTTTTTT. Amino acids: CASSQDRGDGTGELFF.

The chain joins TRBV9 to TRBJ1-3; D uncertain. V was clipped by 3 bases and J by 2 bases, with 18 bases between them. CDR1 is SGDLS and CDR2 is YYNGEE in the germline V gene. There are 17 residues in the CDR3. In DNA form, the CDR3 reads TGTGCCAGCAGCGCCTCGACCCAGAGAGTAACTGGAAACACCATATATTTT. Amino acid sequence: CASSASTQRVTGNTIYF.

J is TRBJ2-5 and V is TRBV6-6, with D unresolved. Germline CDR1 is MNHNY and CDR2 is SVGAGI (reference sequence). Trimming took 6 bases from V and 1 from J, leaving 3 bases between them. CDR3 length: 11 residues. In nucleotides, the CDR3 is TGTGCCAGCAGAACCCAAGAGACCCAGTACTTC. Translating gives CASRTQETQYF.

The V gene is TRBV2, the J gene TRBJ1-1; no reliable D call. Germline V lookup: CDR1 SNHLY, CDR2 FYNNEI. This CDR3 is 14 amino acids long. With 2 bases removed from V and 6 bases from J, the gap between germline ends came to 13 bases. CDR3 amino acids: CASSELEWDPEAFF. The CDR3 coding sequence is TGTGCCAGCAGTGAATTGGAGTGGGATCCTGAAGCTTTCTTT.

This clone was observed a handful of times. This chain uses TRBV5-4 with TRBJ2-3; D is uncertain. This CDR3 has 14 amino acids. From germline, CDR1 is SGHNT and CDR2 YYREEE (reference sequence). Trimming cost V 4 bases and J 4 bases, with 13 bases left between them. The CDR3: CASSPYGTADTQYF. CDR3 bases: TGTGCCAGCAGCCCGTACGGAACCGCAGATACGCAGTATTTT.

The chain employs TRBV10-3 and TRBJ2-1; 7 positions agree with TRBD1. The germline CDR1 and CDR2 sequences are ENHRY and SYGVKD. The J segment lost 5 bases and the V segment lost 7 bases, leaving 11 bases of the junction unmatched. The CDR3 is made up of 15 amino acids. The CDR3 coding sequence is TGTGCCATCACCTCCGGGACAGCCAATAACAATGAGCAGTTCTTC. This codes for CAITSGTANNNEQFF.

The chain combines TRBV5-1 with TRBJ1-2, with unresolved D. The CDR3 totals 15 residues. The ends were cut back, 0 bases at V and 7 bases at J, with 16 bases in the middle. Germline-derived CDR1 and CDR2 are SGHRS and YFSETQ. The CDR3 DNA is TGCGCCAGCAGCTTGGGTCCGGTTGGATCGGTTGGCTACACCTTC. This sequence encodes CASSLGPVGSVGYTF.